The following is a T cell receptor (beta chain) sequence with its context. Its specificity is not known. This entry comes from a study of T-cell reconstitution after alpha-beta-depleted transplantation in children. Study observations and caveats: Expanded graft clones numbering several hundred reportedly gave rise to alpha-beta T cells about two months after transplant. The main origin of T-cell counts and diversity one year after transplant was newly produced T cells. For some patients, TCRbeta diversity was high at day 60 because of recipient T cells and thymic progenitors that survived.

Using unique molecular identifiers, the investigators prepared the TCRbeta library. TCRdb used MiXCR to reprocess the PCR reads, holding one entry per CDR3 protein. Of about 980,000 distinct CDR3 sequences in the sample, less than 30% are singletons; the top ten hold about 28%. From germline, CDR1 is DFQATT and CDR2 SNEGSKA (reference sequence). V shed 0 bases and J shed 5 bases, with 8 bases lying between them. The CDR3 covers 13 residues. The sample consisted of PBMCs, mostly from graft donor cells, taken 360 days after TCRalphabeta/CD19-depleted stem cell transplant. The TCR was taken from a boy under two years old who had a stem cell transplant for SCID, so the T cells may come from the graft donor. The rearrangement uses TRBV20-1 and TRBJ2-1; no reliable D call. As DNA, the CDR3 is TGCAGTGCTAGAGATCTCAACCACAATGAGCAGTTCTTC. Translating it yields CSARDLNHNEQFF.